This TCR beta chain originates from a study of OX40 agonist ivuxolimab in advanced cancers. As for the study in general: Averaging roughly 60 years in age, with a range of about 23 to 79, the cohort was more than 75% male. Therapy given before enrollment (anti-PD-1, anti-PD-L1 or anti-CTLA-4) was allowed, and around 40% had some.

The CDR3 runs 14 residues. Unmatched junction bases numbered 5, after V lost 5 bases and J lost 6 bases. Germline loops: CDR1 SNHLY, CDR2 FYNNEI. The repertoire was sequenced with immunoSEQ multiplex PCR; TCRdb's copy has only in-frame clones and lacks some. The repertoire holds about 88,000 clones, with around nine tenths as singletons. Individuals having autoimmune disease history or systemic immunosuppression were not enrolled. The specimen was CD4+ or CD8+ T cells sorted from blood, collected in a trial of the OX40 agonist ivuxolimab. This chain connects TRBV2 to TRBJ1-5; 9 nucleotides line up with TRBD1. The source of this sequence is an adult with an advanced solid tumor such as melanoma, head and neck, liver or kidney cancer. CDR3 protein: CASSSDRGSQPQHF. In nucleotides, the CDR3 is TGTGCCAGCAGTTCGGACAGGGGAAGTCAGCCCCAGCATTTT.